The 17 T cell receptor beta chains listed next were all sequenced from one sample in a study of blood T cells in healthy people across ages. Then a second PCR, running roughly 7 to 11 cycles, was carried out with a sample-barcoded 5' primer and a J-beta primer mix. One entry per CDR3 protein, called by TCRdb with MiXCR from the 5' RACE reads. Here the sample spans roughly 720,000 distinct CDR3 sequences, approximately 55% being singletons. Sequencing was done on a sample of blood. These receptors were obtained from a man at least 80 years old in good health.

The CDR3, as DNA: TGTGCCAGCAGCCCCCGGGGGGGCACCAACACCGGGGAGCTGTTTTTT. This encodes CASSPRGGTNTGELFF. The chain uses TRBV3-1 and TRBJ2-2, with 8 bases fitting TRBD2. V was pared by 4 bases and J by 2 bases, with 6 bases of the junction left unmatched. The germline V gene has CDR1 LGHDT and CDR2 YNNKEL (reference sequence). This CDR3 region has 16 residues.

The DNA of the CDR3 is TGTGCCAGCAGCGTACGGCTGGGGACCCAGTACTTC. Its protein is CASSVRLGTQYF. The chain is built from TRBV9 and TRBJ2-5; D is undetermined. The CDR3 spans 12 residues. The germline V gene encodes CDR1 SGDLS and CDR2 YYNGEE. Trimming took 1 base from V and 7 from J, leaving 8 bases between them.

The chain is built from TRBV15 and TRBJ1-2; TRBD1 matches 7 bases. Germline lookup yields CDR1 LNHNV and CDR2 YYDKDF (reference sequence). With 0 bases clipped from V and 4 bases from J, the junction kept 14 bases outside the gene matches. This CDR3 is built from 18 residues. The chain's CDR3 is CATSRDLGIGTARYGYTF. CDR3 DNA sequence: TGTGCCACCAGCAGAGATTTGGGAATTGGGACAGCCCGCTATGGCTACACCTTC.

Concerning this clonotype: A junction end diverges from the germline sequence, so it may reflect a read error. The V and J genes are TRBV20-1 and TRBJ2-1, with a possible D match to TRBD2 (5 bases). The CDR3 contains 13 residues. Germline loops: CDR1 DFQATT, CDR2 SNEGSKA (reference sequence). In DNA form, the CDR3 reads TGCAGTGCTAGACGGGAAGTCTACAATAAGCAGTTCTTC. This codes for CSARREVYNKQFF.

This clonotype was found once. The chain uses TRBV20-1 and TRBJ2-1; TRBD2 aligns across 9 bases. CDR3 length: 14 amino acids. Germline V gives CDR1 DFQATT, CDR2 SNEGSKA (reference sequence). Trimming removed 4 bases from V and 7 bases from J; junction bases left unmatched: 8. CDR3 in amino acids: CSAILAGRENEQFF. The CDR3 nucleotides read TGCAGTGCTATCCTAGCGGGAAGGGAGAATGAGCAGTTCTTC.

The rearrangement links TRBV12-3 or TRBV12-4 to TRBJ2-1; D perhaps matches TRBD1 (6 bases). The end of the DNA is better explained by TRBJ2-7, so the J call may be wrong. The CDR3 runs 15 residues. The CDR3 loop reads CASSLRDNTYNEQYF. The CDR3 nucleotides are TGTGCCAGCAGTCTCCGGGACAATACCTACAATGAGCAGTACTTC.

The gene calls are TRBV7-9 and TRBJ2-7; weak D call: TRBD1 (6 bases). Trimming removed 5 bases at V and 5 bases at J, with 13 bases between. The CDR3 sequence is 13 residues long. Germline V gene lookup returns CDR1 SEHNR and CDR2 FQNEAQ (reference sequence). CDR3 region: CASSSTGSDEQYF. The CDR3, as DNA: TGTGCCAGCAGCAGCACAGGGTCGGACGAGCAGTACTTC.

The chain is built from TRBV6-5 and TRBJ2-5; the D gene is possibly TRBD2 (6 bases). The last part of the DNA fits TRBJ2-7 better; the J call may be wrong. The CDR3 is 13 residues long. The germline V gene has CDR1 MNHEY and CDR2 SVGAGI. The CDR3 is CASSPAGRLEQYF. CDR3 bases: TGTGCCAGCAGCCCTGCAGGGAGGCTCGAGCAGTACTTC.

The count of this clonotype is one. This chain connects TRBV2 to TRBJ2-1; 7 bases map to TRBD2. The CDR3 is 14 residues long. J lost 8 bases, V lost 6 bases, and 10 bases had no gene match. Germline V gene sequence: CDR1 SNHLY, CDR2 FYNNEI. The CDR3 region is CASSPGTKSDEQFF. The CDR3 DNA reads TGTGCCAGCAGCCCCGGGACTAAATCGGATGAGCAGTTCTTC.

This sequence joins TRBV3-1 and TRBJ2-5; TRBD1 matches at 11 bases. The J segment lost 5 bases and the V segment lost 2 bases, leaving 10 bases of the junction unmatched. CDR1 LGHDT and CDR2 YNNKEL come from the germline V gene (reference sequence). This CDR3 comprises 17 residues. The CDR3 protein is CASSQLDRGRLGETQYF. CDR3 bases: TGTGCCAGCAGCCAATTGGACAGGGGGCGTCTTGGGGAGACCCAGTACTTC.

This clonotype occurred a few times. This chain joins TRBV25-1 and TRBJ2-5, with TRBD2 matching 9 bases. CDR3 length equals 16 residues. CDR1 and CDR2 (germline): MGHDK, SYGVNS. Trimming cost V 4 bases and J 0 bases; bases outside gene matches: 6. The DNA for the CDR3 is TGTGCCAGCAGTGCCGGACTAGCGCTGTACCAAGAGACCCAGTACTTC. This gives the protein CASSAGLALYQETQYF.

This clonotype was observed a handful of times. The J gene is TRBJ2-6, the V gene TRBV3-1; the D is unclear. The CDR3 sequence is 16 residues long. Germline V gene sequence: CDR1 LGHDT, CDR2 YNNKEL (reference sequence). With 3 bases removed from V and 0 bases from J, the gap between germline ends came to 9 bases. CDR3 nucleotide sequence: TGTGCCAGCAGCCACGAGGTCCCCTCTGGGGCCAACGTCCTGACTTTC. As protein: CASSHEVPSGANVLTF.

This clonotype was observed a single time. A junction boundary mismatches the germline segment, possibly from a read error. The genes are TRBV20-1 and TRBJ2-1, with 8 nucleotides matching TRBD2. Germline lookup yields CDR1 DFQATT and CDR2 SNEGSKA (reference sequence). This CDR3 contains 14 residues. This CDR3 is CSASASGPYNGQFF. Written as DNA, the CDR3 is TGCAGTGCTAGTGCTAGCGGGCCCTACAATGGGCAGTTCTTC.

The rearrangement joins TRBV28 to TRBJ2-7; possibly TRBD2 for D (5 bases). The CDR3 has 14 amino acids. V was cut by 7 bases and J by 4 bases, with 17 bases left in between. Looked up from germline, CDR1 is MDHEN and CDR2 is SYDVKM. This CDR3 reads CASTSVGEAYEQYF. CDR3 DNA: TGTGCCAGCACCTCGGTCGGGGAAGCGTACGAGCAGTACTTC.

This clonotype was seen a few times. The rearrangement links TRBV27 to TRBJ2-2; D is unresolved. Per germline, CDR1 MNHEY and CDR2 SMNVEV (reference sequence). The V end was cut by 6 bases, the J end by 4 bases, with 9 bases between. The CDR3 sequence is 13 residues long. Here the CDR3 DNA reads TGTGCCAGCAGCTTCACATTCACCGGGGAGCTGTTTTTT. It translates to CASSFTFTGELFF.

This chain links TRBV7-3 with TRBJ2-3; D possibly matches TRBD1 or TRBD2 (5 bases each). Deletions cut 4 bases from V and 1 base from J, with 15 bases between. Per the germline V gene, CDR1 is SGHTA and CDR2 is FQGTGA. The CDR3 spans 16 residues. CDR3 bases: TGTGCCAGCAGCTCATCCCCGGGACGGCGCACAGATACGCAGTATTTT. Amino acids: CASSSSPGRRTDTQYF.

The rearrangement links TRBV18 to TRBJ2-1; 10 bases match TRBD2. Per germline, CDR1 KGHSH and CDR2 LQKENI. This CDR3 is built from 19 residues. The V gene end was trimmed by 2 bases and the J gene end by 5 bases; junction bases not matched to a gene: 15. CDR3 protein: CASSPKTSGWMTAHNEQFF. CDR3 nucleotide sequence: TGTGCCAGCTCACCAAAGACTAGCGGGTGGATGACGGCGCACAATGAGCAGTTCTTC.